These 22 T cell receptor beta chains share one sample of origin, sequenced in a study of read filtering for tumor transcriptome and immune sequencing. From roughly 400 ng of RNA, a library with molecular barcoded alpha/delta and beta/gamma adaptors was made. TCRdb recomputed calls from the reads with MiXCR, one row per CDR3 protein. Seen here are about 37,000 distinct CDR3 sequences, 12% observed once, and the top ten hold about 38%. Material: a population of CD138-negative cells sorted from bone marrow. The receptors were sampled from a donor at least 40 years old with multiple myeloma.

This clonotype was seen many times. The chain is built from TRBV7-9 and TRBJ1-1; D is uncertain. CDR1 SEHNR and CDR2 FQNEAQ come from the germline V gene (reference sequence). The CDR3 is 12 amino acids. Trimming stripped 6 bases from V and 6 bases from J, with 11 bases between. The CDR3 region is CASRSARAEAFF. CDR3 DNA sequence: TGTGCCAGCAGATCCGCCCGGGCTGAAGCTTTCTTT.

This clonotype was recorded at least ten times. An end of the junction differs from the germline gene, which may be a read error. The chain is built from TRBV7-9 and TRBJ2-3, with 9 bases fitting TRBD2. The CDR3 is 14 residues long. Germline values: CDR1 SEHNR, CDR2 FQNEAQ (reference sequence). CDR3 bases: TGTGCCAGCAGCCTCGGGACTAGCACCGATACGCAGTATTTT. Protein product: CASSLGTSTDTQYF. Complete variable domain (other parts from reference TRBV7-9 and TRBJ2-3): DTGVSQNPRHKITKRGQNVTFRCDPISEHNRLYWYRQTLGQGPEFLTYFQNEAQLEKSRLLSDRFSAERPKGSFSTLEIQRTEQGDSAMYLCASSLGTSTDTQYFGPGTRLTVL.

Turning to this clonotype: This may come from a read error, since a much larger clone is one base off. The CDR3 DNA sequence: TGTGCCAGCAGTTTTGGGGCAGGGCATGAAAAACTGTTTTTT. As protein: CASSFGAGHEKLFF. The chain couples TRBV12-3 or TRBV12-4 to TRBJ1-4; D perhaps matches TRBD1 (5 bases). CDR3 length: 14 amino acids. Trimming stripped 3 bases from V and 6 bases from J, with 11 bases between.

The sample holds many counts of this clonotype. V gene TRBV7-9 combines with J gene TRBJ1-2; no firm D call. The CDR3 is made up of 13 amino acids. Germline lookup yields CDR1 SEHNR and CDR2 FQNEAQ (reference sequence). Trimming pared 5 bases from V and 5 bases from J, leaving 12 bases between. As DNA, the CDR3 is TGTGCCAGCAGCCACGAGCCGGAGTATGGCTACACCTTC. Protein: CASSHEPEYGYTF.

This clonotype has ten or more counts. The V and J genes are TRBV29-1 and TRBJ2-1; D is unresolved. The CDR3 covers 12 residues. Germline CDR1 is SQVTM and CDR2 is ANQGSEA. Trimming left V 6 bases short and J 7 bases short, with 13 bases between. DNA for the CDR3: TGCAGCGTCTCGTCTGTAGGGAATGAGCAGTTCTTC. Translation gives CSVSSVGNEQFF.

This clonotype was seen many times. The chain employs TRBV7-2 and TRBJ2-5; the D is unclear. In germline, CDR1 is SGHTA, CDR2 FQGNSA. The CDR3 is made up of 15 amino acids. V was clipped by 3 bases and J by 0 bases, with 11 bases between them. Here the CDR3 reads CASSFSTQYQETQYF. CDR3 DNA sequence: TGTGCCAGCAGCTTCTCGACTCAGTACCAAGAGACCCAGTACTTC.

This clonotype has ten or more counts. The V gene is TRBV5-1, the J gene TRBJ1-1, with a weak D call TRBD1 (5 bases). Germline lookup yields CDR1 SGHRS and CDR2 YFSETQ. The CDR3 totals 13 residues. V was trimmed by 6 bases and J by 4 bases, leaving 13 bases between them. The CDR3 DNA follows: TGCGCCAGCACCCTGCGGGGGGGCACTGAAGCTTTCTTT. Translated, it gives CASTLRGGTEAFF.

The rearrangement joins TRBV5-4 to TRBJ2-5, with D possibly being TRBD1 (6 bases). V was shortened by 5 bases and J by 1 base, with 12 bases between the two germline ends. The CDR3 spans 14 residues. Germline CDR1 and CDR2: SGHNT and YYREEE (reference sequence). The CDR3 region has the DNA TGTGCCAGCAGTCGGGACACCCCCCAAGAGACCCAGTACTTC. As protein: CASSRDTPQETQYF.

There are a few counts of this clonotype. A much more abundant neighbour one base away suggests this may be a read error. V usage is TRBV28 and J usage is TRBJ2-7; a weak D match, TRBD2 (6 bases). Germline CDR1 reads MDHEN; CDR2 reads SYDVKM. The CDR3 is 13 amino acids. Trimming stripped 11 bases from V and 5 bases from J, with 19 bases between. In DNA form, the CDR3 reads TGTGCCGGTAGTGGCGGGGCCCTCAACGAGCAGTACTTC. This gives the protein CAGSGGALNEQYF.

The table lists this clonotype with many counts. V gene TRBV6-1 combines with J gene TRBJ2-3; no reliable D call. This CDR3 has 14 residues. CDR1 and CDR2 from the germline V gene are MNHNS and SASEGT. With 1 base removed from V and 2 bases from J, the gap between germline ends came to 7 bases. The CDR3 nucleotides read TGTGCCAGCAGTGAAGACGGATACACAGATACGCAGTATTTT. Translating gives CASSEDGYTDTQYF.

This clonotype showed up many times. V gene TRBV5-1 combines with J gene TRBJ2-1; TRBD2 is a possible D gene (7 bases). V lost 7 bases to trimming and J lost 8 bases, with 16 bases between them. This CDR3 is built from 13 residues. Per the germline V gene, CDR1 is SGHRS and CDR2 is YFSETQ. The CDR3 spells CASRGAFRDEQFF. For the CDR3, the DNA is TGCGCCAGCCGGGGGGCCTTTCGGGATGAGCAGTTCTTC. The whole variable domain, remainder taken from reference TRBV5-1 and TRBJ2-1, is KAGVTQTPRYLIKTRGQQVTLSCSPISGHRSVSWYQQTPGQGLQFLFEYFSETQRNKGNFPGRFSGRQFSNSRSEMNVSTLELGDSALYLCASRGAFRDEQFFGPGTRLTVL.

This clonotype was detected many times. This chain uses TRBV25-1 with TRBJ2-1, with TRBD2 matching over 10 bases. The ends lost 4 bases at V and 6 bases at J; junction bases unmatched: 3. The CDR3 covers 14 residues. Germline V gives CDR1 MGHDK, CDR2 SYGVNS. The CDR3: CASSGAGGPNEQFF. The CDR3 DNA reads as TGTGCCAGCAGTGGAGCGGGGGGGCCCAATGAGCAGTTCTTC.

There are many counts of this clonotype. A junction boundary mismatches the germline segment, possibly from a read error. The J gene is TRBJ2-4, the V gene TRBV29-1; 7 bases align to TRBD1. This CDR3 contains 9 residues. From germline, CDR1 is SQVTM and CDR2 ANQGSEA. CDR3 protein: CSVTDRRDF. DNA of the CDR3: TGCAGCGTCACGGACAGGCGGGACTTC.

This clonotype was seen a few times. No conserved phenylalanine or tryptophan is present at the end of the CDR3, so a read error is the likely explanation. J is TRBJ1-2 and V is TRBV27; 8 bases are shared with TRBD1. CDR3 size: 15 residues. Germline V gene lookup returns CDR1 MNHEY and CDR2 SMNVEV (reference sequence). Trimming at V came to 5 bases and at J to 8 bases, leaving 13 bases not matched to a gene. CDR3 coding DNA: TGTGCCAGCAGTCCGGCAGGGGGCGAAGTGAACGGCTACACCTCC. Translation gives CASSPAGGEVNGYTS.

This clonotype was counted at least ten times. The chain uses TRBV12-3 or TRBV12-4 and TRBJ1-6; tentatively, D is TRBD1 (5 bases). With 5 bases removed from V and 11 bases from J, the gap between germline ends came to 13 bases. The CDR3 has 13 residues. CDR3 sequence (DNA): TGTGCCAGCAGTACATGGACGGGGGCACCCCTCCACTTT. This translates into CASSTWTGAPLHF.

A few counts support this clonotype. The chain carries TRBV24-1 and TRBJ2-5, with D perhaps matching TRBD1 or TRBD2 (5 bases each). Germline V gene lookup returns CDR1 KGHDR and CDR2 SFDVKD. The V end lost 3 bases, the J end lost 5 bases, and 24 bases lay between the germline ends. The CDR3 covers 18 residues. This CDR3 is CATSDGAVGLGEKETQYF. Here the CDR3 DNA reads TGTGCCACCAGTGATGGCGCTGTGGGGCTGGGAGAGAAGGAGACCCAGTACTTC.

Ten or more counts support this clonotype. The chain is built from TRBV19 and TRBJ2-6, with D possibly matching TRBD2 (7 bases). V was clipped by 5 bases and J by 4 bases, with 9 bases between them. Germline assignment: CDR1 LNHDA and CDR2 SQIVND (reference sequence). The CDR3 is 14 residues long. This chain's CDR3 is CASSGGAGANVLTF. DNA of the CDR3: TGTGCCAGTAGTGGGGGGGCCGGGGCCAACGTCCTGACTTTC.

This clonotype was observed many times. The chain carries TRBV3-1 and TRBJ2-1; TRBD2 aligns across 7 bases. V shed 0 bases and J 9 bases; nucleotides not matched to a gene: 11. Germline loops: CDR1 LGHDT, CDR2 YNNKEL (reference sequence). The CDR3 has 16 residues. The CDR3 here is CASSQDSRLAQSEQFF. CDR3 bases: TGTGCCAGCAGCCAAGATTCCCGACTAGCCCAGAGTGAGCAGTTCTTC.

Regarding this clonotype: At one of its ends the junction is not consistent with the germline gene, which may arise from a read error. This chain links TRBV6-5 with TRBJ2-1; D perhaps matches TRBD2 (5 bases). CDR1 is MNHEY and CDR2 is SVGAGI in the germline V gene. The CDR3 totals 14 residues. CDR3 region: CASSEEVTWNEQLF. The CDR3, as DNA: TGTGCCAGCAGTGAGGAGGTCACTTGGAATGAGCAGCTCTTC.

At least ten counts were recorded for this clonotype. The CDR3 protein is CAWSADRFDYGYTF. The CDR3 DNA reads TGTGCCTGGAGCGCGGACAGGTTCGACTATGGCTACACCTTC. The V and J genes are TRBV30 and TRBJ1-2; 7 positions match TRBD1. The CDR3 length is 14 residues. Germline assignment: CDR1 GTSNPN and CDR2 SVGIG (reference sequence). V was pared by 3 bases and J by 3 bases, with 7 bases of the junction left unmatched.

This clonotype was picked up a small number of times. A much bigger clone sits one base away, suggesting this may be a read error. The rearrangement uses TRBV5-4 and TRBJ2-7; 8 bases line up with TRBD2. The germline CDR1 and CDR2 sequences are SGHNT and YYREEE (reference sequence). This CDR3 is built from 14 residues. Germline trimming cut 9 bases from V and 2 bases from J; bases unmatched to any gene: 10. CDR3 sequence (DNA): TGTGCCACCTTCAAGCGGGAGACAACCTACGAGCAGTACTTC. Translated: CATFKRETTYEQYF.

Note on this clonotype: One base away lies a much larger clone, so this may be a sequencing read error. The chain links TRBV10-2 to TRBJ2-7; D gene ambiguous. Germline V gene lookup returns CDR1 WSHSY and CDR2 SAAADI. The CDR3 sequence is 11 residues long. CDR3 amino acids: CASTGSYERYF. CDR3 coding DNA: TGCGCCAGCACAGGATCATACGAGCGGTACTTC.